The next 21 T cell receptor beta chains were all read from a single sample in a study of blood T cell repertoires in COVID-19. Produced via immunoSEQ multiplex PCR; TCRdb's table is partial and in-frame only. The table lists some 290,000 clones, 90% to 95% of them singletons. Source material: PBMCs or T cells enriched from blood (not recorded which). These TCRs come from a woman aged 25 to 39 who had been exposed to COVID-19.

V usage is TRBV11-3 and J usage is TRBJ1-1; unclear D gene. Trimming shortened V by 0 bases and J by 5 bases, and 7 bases separated the two germline ends. This CDR3 comprises 13 residues. The V gene's germline CDR1 is SGHNT and CDR2 YENEEA. CDR3 in amino acids: CASSLETGTEAFF. CDR3 sequence (DNA): TGTGCCAGCAGCTTAGAAACGGGGACTGAAGCTTTCTTT.

The chain carries TRBV4-2 and TRBJ1-6; D ambiguous. Germline CDR1 is LGHNA and CDR2 is YNFKEQ. The CDR3 runs to 15 residues. Trimming stripped 0 bases from V and 8 bases from J, with 11 bases between. The CDR3 DNA is TGTGCCAGCAGCCAAGAACGAGATGCGTATTCACCCCTCCACTTT. Residues: CASSQERDAYSPLHF.

This chain links TRBV11-2 with TRBJ2-7, with 10 bases fitting TRBD2. The CDR3 spans 15 residues. The germline V gene encodes CDR1 SGHAT and CDR2 FQNNGV. The ends lost 5 bases at V and 2 bases at J; junction bases unmatched: 6. For the CDR3, the DNA is TGTGCCAGCAGCCTTCTAGCGGGGGAGACCTACGAGCAGTACTTC. Its translation: CASSLLAGETYEQYF.

This clone was detected once. J is TRBJ2-3 and V is TRBV5-1; 14 bases fit TRBD2. J was trimmed by 5 bases and V by 4 bases; bases with no gene match: 3. This CDR3 has 15 residues. The germline V gene has CDR1 SGHRS and CDR2 YFSETQ. The CDR3 nucleotides are TGCGCCAGCAGCCGACTAGCGGGGGGGCTAGATACGCAGTATTTT. It encodes CASSRLAGGLDTQYF.

The chain has TRBV5-4 and TRBJ1-2; the match to TRBD1 covers 11 bases. The trim removed 4 bases at V and 2 bases at J, leaving 10 bases unmatched. CDR3 length: 17 amino acids. Per the germline V gene, CDR1 is SGHNT and CDR2 is YYREEE (reference sequence). This CDR3 reads CASSGSGTGGTNYGYTF. The CDR3 DNA reads TGTGCCAGCAGCGGCTCCGGGACAGGGGGTACAAACTATGGCTACACCTTC.

The chain employs TRBV5-1 and TRBJ2-5; D possibly corresponds to TRBD2 (5 bases). Trimming shortened V by 3 bases and J by 1 base, and 13 bases separated the two germline ends. The germline V gene has CDR1 SGHRS and CDR2 YFSETQ. The CDR3 covers 15 residues. The CDR3 protein is CASSSQPGGQETQYF. In nucleotides, the CDR3 is TGCGCCAGCAGCTCTCAACCCGGAGGCCAAGAGACCCAGTACTTC.

The chain uses TRBV3-1 (or the pseudogene TRBV3-2) and TRBJ1-2; 7 bases line up with TRBD1. The CDR3 is made up of 15 amino acids. The J segment lost 8 bases and the V segment lost 0 bases, leaving 9 bases of the junction unmatched. The germline gives CDR1 LGHDT, CDR2 YNNKEL (reference sequence). CDR3 amino acids: CASSQEGRQGGGYTF. As DNA, the CDR3 is TGTGCCAGCAGCCAAGAGGGGAGACAGGGCGGGGGCTACACCTTC.

This clone was detected a few times. V gene TRBV30 combines with J gene TRBJ1-2; 8 bases map to TRBD1. This CDR3 contains 18 residues. V lost 2 bases and J lost 2; bases outside the gene matches: 16. CDR1 is GTSNPN and CDR2 is SVGIG in the germline V gene (reference sequence). The DNA for the CDR3 is TGTGCCTGGAGTAGGGACCCGGGGGACAGGCTCCGAAACTATGGCTACACCTTC. Amino acid sequence: CAWSRDPGDRLRNYGYTF.

The chain couples TRBV5-5 to TRBJ2-7; 9 bases line up with TRBD2. This CDR3 contains 12 residues. The V and J ends lost 10 bases and 6 bases, in that order; junction bases with no gene match: 8. Germline loops: CDR1 SGHKS, CDR2 YYEKEE (reference sequence). CDR3 DNA: TGTGCCGGAAGTAGCGGGGGCAGCGAGCAGTACTTC. It yields the protein CAGSSGGSEQYF.

The V call is TRBV29-1, the J call TRBJ1-4; 8 positions agree with TRBD1. The germline CDR1 and CDR2 sequences are SQVTM and ANQGSEA. V dropped 0 bases and J dropped 8; count of bases not matched to a gene: 8. The CDR3 runs to 15 residues. CDR3 amino acids: CSVEEGRGRGEKLFF. For the CDR3, the DNA is TGCAGCGTTGAAGAAGGCAGGGGGCGAGGGGAAAAACTGTTTTTT.

The chain's CDR3 is CAWDVRGNYGYTF. DNA for the CDR3: TGTGCCTGGGATGTAAGGGGCAACTATGGCTACACCTTC. V is TRBV30 and J is TRBJ1-2; the D gene is possibly TRBD1 (5 bases). Germline CDR1 is GTSNPN and CDR2 is SVGIG (reference sequence). V was pared by 5 bases and J by 2 bases, with 12 bases between. The CDR3 is 13 amino acids.

V is TRBV2 and J is TRBJ2-1; 11 nucleotides line up with TRBD2. Trimming at V came to 0 bases and at J to 9 bases, leaving 10 bases not matched to a gene. This CDR3 has 17 amino acids. Germline V gene lookup returns CDR1 SNHLY and CDR2 FYNNEI. The CDR3 loop reads CASSEALPLAGAGEQFF. The CDR3 DNA follows: TGTGCCAGCAGTGAAGCGCTCCCACTAGCGGGGGCCGGTGAGCAGTTCTTC.

This rearrangement joins TRBV5-1 to TRBJ2-3; D is possibly TRBD1 (5 bases). V shed 4 bases and J shed 6 bases, with 24 bases lying between them. CDR1 and CDR2 (germline): SGHRS, YFSETQ. The CDR3 consists of 17 residues. CDR3 in DNA: TGCGCCAGCAGCCCCGCCCTGACAGTAGGGGTGGCGGATACGCAGTATTTT. Translation: CASSPALTVGVADTQYF.

The chain employs TRBV30 and TRBJ2-1; D is perhaps TRBD2 (8 bases). The CDR3 sequence is 13 residues long. Germline CDR1 reads GTSNPN; CDR2 reads SVGIG (reference sequence). V was trimmed by 8 bases and J by 9 bases, leaving 20 bases between them. The CDR3 DNA is TGTGCCCGCAGGGGGAAGGCGGGGGGTGAGCAGTTCTTC. Its protein product is CARRGKAGGEQFF.

This rearrangement joins TRBV12-5 to TRBJ2-1; 10 bases fit TRBD2. The length of the CDR3 is 15 residues. V shed 4 bases, J shed 7 bases, and the junction held 7 bases outside the gene matches. CDR1 and CDR2 (germline): LGHNT, FRNRAP. For the CDR3, the DNA is TGTGCTAGTGGTTCCTTGAGCGGGGGGGATAATGAGCAGTTCTTC. This gives the protein CASGSLSGGDNEQFF.

The rearrangement links TRBV5-6 to TRBJ1-2; a weak D match, TRBD1 (5 bases). V was clipped by 0 bases and J by 3 bases, with 9 bases between them. Germline loops: CDR1 SGHDT, CDR2 YYEEEE. The CDR3 is 14 residues long. CDR3 DNA sequence: TGTGCCAGCAGCTTGGGGGGCTTGGACTATGGCTACACCTTC. It translates to CASSLGGLDYGYTF. The entire variable domain, with the rest obtained from reference TRBV5-6 and TRBJ1-2, is as follows: DAGVTQSPTHLIKTRGQQVTLRCSPKSGHDTVSWYQQALGQGPQFIFQYYEEEERQRGNFPDRFSGHQFPNYSSELNVNALLLGDSALYLCASSLGGLDYGYTFGSGTRLTVV.

The chain links TRBV11-2 to TRBJ2-7; TRBD2 aligns across 12 bases. This CDR3 is built from 15 residues. The V gene end was trimmed by 5 bases and the J gene end by 3 bases; junction bases not matched to a gene: 5. The germline gives CDR1 SGHAT, CDR2 FQNNGV. In DNA form, the CDR3 reads TGTGCCAGCAGCCGACTAGCGGGGGCGAACTACGAGCAGTACTTC. It specifies CASSRLAGANYEQYF.

The chain combines TRBV9 with TRBJ1-3; 7 nucleotides line up with TRBD1. This CDR3 is 15 amino acids long. Germline-derived CDR1 and CDR2 are SGDLS and YYNGEE. V lost 4 bases to trimming and J lost 7 bases; unmatched junction nucleotides: 11. The CDR3 sequence is CASSQRQGTFNTIYF. DNA of the CDR3: TGTGCCAGCAGCCAGAGACAGGGAACTTTCAACACCATATATTTT. The complete variable domain, with remaining parts taken from reference TRBV9 and TRBJ1-3, reads DSGVTQTPKHLITATGQRVTLRCSPRSGDLSVYWYQQSLDQGLQFLIQYYNGEERAKGNILERFSAQQFPDLHSELNLSSLELGDSALYFCASSQRQGTFNTIYFGEGSWLTVV.

J is TRBJ1-2 and V is TRBV7-9; D is unresolved. Trimming took 5 bases from V and 5 from J, leaving 21 bases between them. The CDR3 length is 16 residues. Germline CDR1 and CDR2: SEHNR and FQNEAQ (reference sequence). The CDR3 region is CASSEYSGGPSYGYTF. The CDR3, as DNA: TGTGCCAGCAGCGAATACTCAGGAGGACCCTCGTATGGCTACACCTTC. The entire variable domain, with the rest obtained from reference TRBV7-9 and TRBJ1-2, is as follows: DTGVSQNPRHKITKRGQNVTFRCDPISEHNRLYWYRQTLGQGPEFLTYFQNEAQLEKSRLLSDRFSAERPKGSFSTLEIQRTEQGDSAMYLCASSEYSGGPSYGYTFGSGTRLTVV.

The V and J genes are TRBV7-9 and TRBJ1-2; 8 nucleotides agree with TRBD1. V lost 4 bases to trimming and J lost 4 bases; unmatched junction nucleotides: 5. The CDR3 extends over 14 amino acids. Germline lookup yields CDR1 SEHNR and CDR2 FQNEAQ (reference sequence). As DNA, the CDR3 is TGTGCCAGCAGCTCTACAGGGGGTGGCTATGGCTACACCTTC. Protein product: CASSSTGGGYGYTF.

The chain carries TRBV7-2 and TRBJ1-2; 10 nucleotides match TRBD1. CDR3 length: 13 residues. The junction had 5 bases not matched to a gene; V was cut back by 6 bases and J by 7 bases. Germline CDR1 SGHTA, CDR2 FQGNSA. The CDR3 nucleotides read TGTGCCAGCAGGGGACAGGGGTTGGTTGGCTACACCTTC. It yields the protein CASRGQGLVGYTF.